This T cell receptor (beta chain) was obtained from a study of blood T cell repertoires in COVID-19. Whole-study context: PBMCs, B-cell-depleted T cells, or T cells were the source of the cDNA or gDNA that made up the material.

The CDR3 is 14 residues long. Germline assignment: CDR1 SNHLY and CDR2 FYNNEI. V lost 7 bases, J lost 8 bases, and 6 bases stayed unmatched. In the authors' workflow: Estimation of nucleated cell counts was performed using reference gene primer amplification. TCRdb's copy holds only in-frame clones and misses some; the assay was immunoSEQ multiplex PCR. V and J calls plus clone size are reproduced from that table; the DNA served to infer D and trimming. The sample includes some 130,000 clones, 70% to 85% of them seen just once. The J gene is TRBJ1-6, the V gene TRBV2; 9 nucleotides agree with TRBD1. This sequence was found in a man aged 55 to 70 who had recovered from COVID-19. The sequencing sample was made of peripheral blood. The CDR3 reads CASTIRQGDSPLHF. CDR3 in DNA: TGTGCCAGCACCATCAGACAGGGGGATTCACCCCTCCACTTT.